One sample yielded the 22 T cell receptor beta chains listed below, sequenced in a study of control samples from healthy donors and cancer patients (TCRdb year 2020). Receptor libraries were prepared by the immunoSEQ multiplex PCR assay. In its TCRdb copy, this immuneACCESS table keeps in-frame sequences only and misses some clones. Where compared with another copy, unresolved V genes explain less than half of these, and the others have no known cause. Counted in this sample were under 150,000 clones; approximately 95% of them appeared once. About 3.5% of the sample is held by the ten biggest clonotypes. The sequencing input was blood. The source of these receptors is a man aged 30-40 years in good health.

V usage is TRBV11-2 and J usage is TRBJ2-7; D might be TRBD1 or TRBD2, each matching 5 bases. V was clipped by 5 bases and J by 4 bases, with 21 bases between them. Germline V lookup: CDR1 SGHAT, CDR2 FQNNGV. This CDR3 has 16 amino acids. In DNA, the CDR3 is TGTGCCAGCAGCCCAAGGACTGGCGTGGGGGTATACGAGCAGTACTTC. Its protein is CASSPRTGVGVYEQYF.

The rearrangement links TRBV6-5 to TRBJ2-1; 8 nucleotides line up with TRBD1. Trimming removed 5 bases from V and 2 bases from J; junction bases left unmatched: 5. Germline loops: CDR1 MNHEY, CDR2 SVGAGI. The CDR3 contains 15 residues. The CDR3 DNA reads TGTGCCAGCAGTACCGACAGGGGCCCCTACAATGAGCAGTTCTTC. Its protein product is CASSTDRGPYNEQFF.

V gene TRBV19 combines with J gene TRBJ2-1; D unclear. CDR1 is LNHDA, CDR2 SQIVND, per germline (reference sequence). V lost 3 bases and J lost 8, with 11 bases in between. The CDR3 has 13 amino acids. The CDR3 protein is CASSIYSRDEQFF. The CDR3 nucleotides are TGTGCCAGTAGTATTTACTCTCGGGATGAGCAGTTCTTC.

The chain has TRBV10-1 and TRBJ2-1; D not resolved. The ends were cut back, 3 bases at V and 4 bases at J, with 13 bases in the middle. Germline CDR1 reads WNHNN; CDR2 reads SYGVQD (reference sequence). This CDR3 contains 15 residues. This chain's CDR3 is CASSDLGLPYNEQFF. The CDR3 nucleotides are TGCGCCAGCAGTGATTTAGGGTTACCGTACAATGAGCAGTTCTTC.

The chain is built from TRBV7-3 and TRBJ1-1, with D possibly TRBD1 on 5 matching bases. The CDR3 is 14 amino acids. Trimming took off 6 bases at V and 4 bases at J, with 15 bases between the two ends. The germline CDR1 and CDR2 sequences are SGHTA and FQGTGA. As DNA, the CDR3 is TGTGCCAGCAGTCCCTCCGGGGGGGGCACTGAAGCTTTCTTT. It is translated as CASSPSGGGTEAFF.

This chain uses TRBV9 with TRBJ2-2, with 9 bases fitting TRBD2. The J segment lost 1 base and the V segment lost 1 base, leaving 5 bases of the junction unmatched. Germline CDR1 reads SGDLS; CDR2 reads YYNGEE. The CDR3 extends over 17 amino acids. Here the CDR3 DNA reads TGTGCCAGCAGCGTAAAGCGGGGGGTCCTGAACACCGGGGAGCTGTTTTTT. Translated: CASSVKRGVLNTGELFF.

This clone was recorded once. The V call is TRBV7-2, the J call TRBJ1-1, with TRBD1 matching 7 bases. V trimming: 1 base; J trimming: 6 bases; junction bases outside the gene matches: 11. This CDR3 has 16 amino acids. The germline gives CDR1 SGHTA, CDR2 FQGNSA. The DNA for the CDR3 is TGTGCCAGCAGCTTAGTGCCCGGGACAGCTGGCTCTGAAGCTTTCTTT. Amino acids: CASSLVPGTAGSEAFF.

The chain has TRBV29-1 and TRBJ2-5, with D unresolved. This CDR3 is 12 amino acids long. Trimming removed 3 bases from V and 2 bases from J, with 7 bases in between. Germline CDR1 and CDR2: SQVTM and ANQGSEA. In DNA, the CDR3 is TGCAGCGTTGAGAAGACACAAGAGACCCAGTACTTC. This translates into CSVEKTQETQYF.

This clone appeared once. The gene calls are TRBV3-1 (or the pseudogene TRBV3-2) and TRBJ2-5, with 7 bases identical to TRBD1. The V gene's germline CDR1 is LGHDT and CDR2 YNNKEL (reference sequence). CDR3 length: 14 residues. V lost 4 bases and J lost 1; bases outside the gene matches: 3. CDR3 DNA sequence: TGTGCCAGCAGCCCCGGGACAGCCCAAGAGACCCAGTACTTC. Its translation is CASSPGTAQETQYF.

The chain has TRBV5-1 and TRBJ1-5; 9 nucleotides line up with TRBD1. Germline CDR1 is SGHRS and CDR2 is YFSETQ. The junction had 6 bases not matched to a gene; V was cut back by 4 bases and J by 7 bases. The CDR3 length is 14 residues. The CDR3 sequence is CASSQSGQGQPQHF. The CDR3 bases are TGCGCCAGCAGCCAATCGGGACAGGGCCAGCCCCAGCATTTT.

The genes are TRBV7-9 and TRBJ1-5; TRBD1 matches 9 bases. V was clipped by 5 bases and J by 2 bases; unmatched bases: 7. There are 16 residues in the CDR3. CDR1 SEHNR and CDR2 FQNEAQ come from the germline V gene (reference sequence). The CDR3 DNA reads as TGTGCCAGCAGCCCGGGACAGGGACGAGGCAATCAGCCCCAGCATTTT. This sequence encodes CASSPGQGRGNQPQHF.

This clone has a single count. The chain combines TRBV6-2 or TRBV6-3 with TRBJ1-5; possible D gene TRBD1, 5 bases. Trimming took off 2 bases at V and 0 bases at J, with 11 bases between the two ends. The CDR3 extends over 16 amino acids. CDR1 and CDR2 from the germline V gene are MNHEY and SVGEGT. The CDR3 sequence: CASSYAGGYSNQPQHF. The CDR3 bases are TGTGCCAGCAGTTACGCGGGGGGATATAGCAATCAGCCCCAGCATTTT.

This rearrangement joins TRBV11-3 to TRBJ1-6; no firm D call. Germline loops: CDR1 SGHNT, CDR2 YENEEA. The ends were cut back, 3 bases at V and 0 bases at J, with 3 bases in the middle. The CDR3 is 14 residues long. The CDR3 spells CASSFFSYNSPLHF. CDR3 DNA sequence: TGTGCCAGCAGCTTCTTCTCCTATAATTCACCCCTCCACTTT.

The chain joins TRBV5-1 to TRBJ1-3, with TRBD1 identical over 8 bases. The CDR3 has 17 residues. CDR1 and CDR2 from the germline V gene are SGHRS and YFSETQ. Trimming removed 0 bases from V and 4 bases from J; junction bases left unmatched: 9. The DNA for the CDR3 is TGCGCCAGCAGCTTGGGGTTCCAGGGGGCGACCGGAAACACCATATATTTT. Protein: CASSLGFQGATGNTIYF. Using reference TRBV5-1 and TRBJ1-3 for the parts outside the CDR3, the full variable domain is KAGVTQTPRYLIKTRGQQVTLSCSPISGHRSVSWYQQTPGQGLQFLFEYFSETQRNKGNFPGRFSGRQFSNSRSEMNVSTLELGDSALYLCASSLGFQGATGNTIYFGEGSWLTVV.

The rearrangement uses TRBV6-6 and TRBJ1-1; 9 bases map to TRBD1. Germline values: CDR1 MNHNY, CDR2 SVGAGI (reference sequence). V trimming: 11 bases; J trimming: 0 bases; junction bases outside the gene matches: 4. CDR3 length: 13 amino acids. CDR3 nucleotides: TGTGCCGGACAGGGGAATTTGAACACTGAAGCTTTCTTT. It encodes CAGQGNLNTEAFF.

The chain recombines TRBV7-8 with TRBJ1-2, with D possibly TRBD1 on 6 matching bases. The CDR3 is made up of 18 amino acids. V shed 1 base and J shed 5 bases, with 23 bases lying between them. CDR1 is SGHVS, CDR2 FQNEAQ, per germline. The CDR3 region has the DNA TGTGCCAGCAGCTTAGGAAATCCCGGCGGGACATCCTTTTATGGCTACACCTTC. It translates to CASSLGNPGGTSFYGYTF. The whole variable domain, filled in from reference TRBV7-8 and TRBJ1-2, reads GAGVSQSPRYKVAKRGQDVALRCDPISGHVSLFWYQQALGQGPEFLTYFQNEAQLDKSGLPSDRFFAERPEGSVSTLKIQRTQQEDSAVYLCASSLGNPGGTSFYGYTFGSGTRLTVV.

This chain connects TRBV25-1 to TRBJ2-7; tentatively, D is TRBD1 (5 bases). Trimming removed 8 bases from V and 4 bases from J, with 12 bases in between. This CDR3 contains 12 residues. Germline CDR1 is MGHDK and CDR2 is SYGVNS. CDR3 nucleotide sequence: TGTGCCAGCCAAACCCAGGGATACGAGCAGTACTTC. It codes for CASQTQGYEQYF.

V is TRBV27 and J is TRBJ2-5; TRBD2 matches at 8 bases. CDR1 is MNHEY and CDR2 is SMNVEV in the germline V gene (reference sequence). J gave up 9 bases and V 4 bases, and 13 bases lay outside the gene matches. The CDR3 has 15 amino acids. CDR3 DNA sequence: TGTGCCAGCAGTTCTTTCGGGGGGGCCAGTGAGGCCCAGTACTTC. Translated: CASSSFGGASEAQYF.

This chain uses TRBV6-2 or TRBV6-3 with TRBJ2-7, with TRBD2 matching 9 bases. CDR3 size: 19 residues. Germline CDR1 and CDR2: MNHEY and SVGEGT. V shed 3 bases and J 2 bases; nucleotides not matched to a gene: 17. CDR3 DNA sequence: TGTGCCAGCAGTTATGGAGCTAGCGGGGTGCATGAACCTACCTACGAGCAGTACTTC. Protein: CASSYGASGVHEPTYEQYF.

This clone was seen once. The rearrangement joins TRBV7-2 to TRBJ1-2, with D uncertain. Germline V gives CDR1 SGHTA, CDR2 FQGNSA. The CDR3 runs to 19 residues. The V end lost 1 base, the J end lost 3 bases, and 24 bases lay between the germline ends. The CDR3 spells CASSLVWLSTSPSDYGYTF. The CDR3 nucleotides are TGTGCCAGCAGCTTAGTCTGGCTTTCTACCTCACCGAGCGACTATGGCTACACCTTC.

The V call is TRBV4-3, the J call TRBJ2-7, with 10 nucleotides matching TRBD2. The germline V gene has CDR1 LGHNA and CDR2 YSLEER. This CDR3 has 15 residues. V shed 3 bases, J shed 3 bases, and the junction held 5 bases outside the gene matches. The CDR3 here is CASSQALAGGYEQYF. For the CDR3, the DNA is TGCGCCAGCAGCCAGGCCTTAGCGGGGGGCTACGAGCAGTACTTC.

The gene calls are TRBV4-2 and TRBJ2-2; tentative D call: TRBD1 (6 bases). Germline values: CDR1 LGHNA, CDR2 YNFKEQ. V lost 0 bases, J lost 7 bases, and 9 bases lay in between. The CDR3 extends over 14 amino acids. The CDR3, as DNA: TGTGCCAGCAGCCAAGACAGGGGTATCGGGGAGCTGTTTTTT. Its translation is CASSQDRGIGELFF.